This TCR beta chain emerged from a study of T-cell reconstitution after alpha-beta-depleted transplantation in children. This clonotype was recorded many times. Unique molecular identifiers were used in preparing the TCRbeta library. TCRdb used MiXCR to reprocess the PCR reads, holding one entry per CDR3 protein. Here the sample spans 200,000 to 250,000 distinct CDR3 sequences, around 12% being singletons. The CDR3 is 14 residues long. CDR1 and CDR2 from the germline V gene are DFQATT and SNEGSKA (reference sequence). Trimming cost V 8 bases and J 3 bases, with 16 bases left between them. This material consisted of PBMCs from the stem cell graft donor, taken from the stem cell graft. This chain connects TRBV20-1 to TRBJ2-2; D assignment may be TRBD1 or TRBD2 (6 bases each). This clonotype was obtained from a human donor who donated a stem cell graft to a child with acute lymphoblastic leukemia. The CDR3 loop is CSLRGDTYTGELFF. The CDR3 DNA reads TGCAGTTTAAGGGGGGACACCTACACCGGGGAGCTGTTTTTT.